This T cell receptor (beta chain) was captured in a study of memory CD4+ T cells and cytomegalovirus serostatus. Single viable CD3+CD4+CD8-CD45RO+ cells were sorted as the memory CD4+ T cells. Positive selection with CD4 microbeads enriched total CD4+ T cells. In the source study's methods: After removing out-of-frame reads, around 2 million distinct TCRbeta sequences remained. Here immunoSEQ multiplex PCR was the method, and the copy in TCRdb shows in-frame clones only, minus some. V and J calls and clone size are those listed in that table; D and trimming were worked out from the DNA. The sample yields about 58,000 clones, approximately 81% seen once. The sequenced sample was memory CD4+ T cells from blood. The origin of this receptor is an adult in good health and CMV-seronegative. Some clones in this sample may be carry-over from other donors' samples.

The DNA of the CDR3 is TGTGCCAGCAGCTTAAAACCCATGGGGCAGAGCTCCTACAATGAGCAGTTCTTC. It translates to CASSLKPMGQSSYNEQFF. The chain employs TRBV7-3 and TRBJ2-1, with a weak D call TRBD1 (5 bases). This CDR3 is 18 amino acids long. Between the trimmed V and J ends, which lost 1 base and 0 bases, there was a span of 16 bases. The germline V gene has CDR1 SGHTA and CDR2 FQGTGA.